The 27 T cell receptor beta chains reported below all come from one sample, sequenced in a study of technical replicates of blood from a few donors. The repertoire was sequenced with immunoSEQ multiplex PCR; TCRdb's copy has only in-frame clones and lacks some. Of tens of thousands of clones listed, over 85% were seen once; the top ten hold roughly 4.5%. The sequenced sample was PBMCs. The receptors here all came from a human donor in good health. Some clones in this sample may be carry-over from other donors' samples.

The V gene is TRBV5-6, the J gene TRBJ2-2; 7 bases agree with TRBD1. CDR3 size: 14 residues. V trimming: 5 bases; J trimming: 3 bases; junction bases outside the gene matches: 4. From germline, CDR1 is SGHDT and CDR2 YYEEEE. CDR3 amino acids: CASSQGQDTGELFF. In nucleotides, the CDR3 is TGTGCCAGCAGTCAAGGACAGGACACCGGGGAGCTGTTTTTT.

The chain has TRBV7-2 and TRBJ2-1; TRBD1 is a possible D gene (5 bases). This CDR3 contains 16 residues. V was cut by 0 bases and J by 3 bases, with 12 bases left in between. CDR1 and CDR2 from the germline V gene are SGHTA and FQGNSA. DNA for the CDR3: TGTGCCAGCAGCTTAGCGCTCAGGGTCAGCTACAATGAGCAGTTCTTC. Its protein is CASSLALRVSYNEQFF.

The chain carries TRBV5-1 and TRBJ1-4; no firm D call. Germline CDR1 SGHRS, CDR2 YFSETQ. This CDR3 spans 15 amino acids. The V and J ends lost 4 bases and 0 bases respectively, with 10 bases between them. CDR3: CASSSEGATNEKLFF. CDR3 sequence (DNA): TGCGCCAGCAGCAGCGAGGGTGCAACTAATGAAAAACTGTTTTTT.

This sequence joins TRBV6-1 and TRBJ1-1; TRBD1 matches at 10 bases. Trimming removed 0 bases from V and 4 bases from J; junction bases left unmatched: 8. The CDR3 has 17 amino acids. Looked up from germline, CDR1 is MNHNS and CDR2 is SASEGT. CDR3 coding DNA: TGTGCCAGCAGTGAAGCAGGGACAGGGGCCGGGGGCACTGAAGCTTTCTTT. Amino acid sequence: CASSEAGTGAGGTEAFF.

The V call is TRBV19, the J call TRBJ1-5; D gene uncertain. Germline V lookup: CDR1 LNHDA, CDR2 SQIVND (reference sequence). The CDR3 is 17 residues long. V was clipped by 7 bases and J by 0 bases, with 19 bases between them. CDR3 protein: CASTGLLKEYSNQPQHF. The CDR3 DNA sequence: TGTGCCAGTACCGGACTTCTTAAGGAGTATAGCAATCAGCCCCAGCATTTT.

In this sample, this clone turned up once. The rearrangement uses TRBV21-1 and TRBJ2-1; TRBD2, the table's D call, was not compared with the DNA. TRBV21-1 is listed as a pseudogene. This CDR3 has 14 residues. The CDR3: CASSKTSLAHEQFF. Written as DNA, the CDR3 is TGTGCCAGCAGCAAGACTAGCCTTGCCCATGAGCAGTTCTTC.

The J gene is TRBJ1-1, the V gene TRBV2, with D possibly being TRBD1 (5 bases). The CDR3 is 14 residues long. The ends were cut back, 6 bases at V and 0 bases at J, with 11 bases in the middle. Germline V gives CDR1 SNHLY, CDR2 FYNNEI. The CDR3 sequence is CASRGGLMNTEAFF. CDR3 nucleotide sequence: TGTGCCAGCAGGGGGGGGTTGATGAACACTGAAGCTTTCTTT.

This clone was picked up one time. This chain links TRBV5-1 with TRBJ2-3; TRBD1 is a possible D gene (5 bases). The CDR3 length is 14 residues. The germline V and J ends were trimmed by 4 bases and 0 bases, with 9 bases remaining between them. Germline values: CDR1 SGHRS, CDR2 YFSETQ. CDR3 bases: TGCGCCAGCAGCCGGCAGGGCAGCACAGATACGCAGTATTTT. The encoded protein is CASSRQGSTDTQYF.

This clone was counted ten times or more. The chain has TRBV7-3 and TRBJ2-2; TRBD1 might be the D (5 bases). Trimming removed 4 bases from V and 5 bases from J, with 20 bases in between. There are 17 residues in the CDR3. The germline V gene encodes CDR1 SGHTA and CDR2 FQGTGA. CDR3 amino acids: CASSSKPSRARTGELFF. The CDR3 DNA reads TGTGCCAGCAGCTCAAAACCGAGCAGGGCGAGGACCGGGGAGCTGTTTTTT. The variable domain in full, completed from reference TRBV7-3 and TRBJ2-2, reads GAGVSQTPSNKVTEKGKYVELRCDPISGHTALYWYRQSLGQGPEFLIYFQGTGAADDSGLPNDRFFAVRPEGSVSTLKIQRTERGDSAVYLCASSSKPSRARTGELFFGEGSRLTVL.

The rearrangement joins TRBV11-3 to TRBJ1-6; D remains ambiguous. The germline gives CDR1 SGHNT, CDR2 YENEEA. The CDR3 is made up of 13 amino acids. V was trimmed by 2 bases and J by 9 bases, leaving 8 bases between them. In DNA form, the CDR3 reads TGTGCCAGCAGCTTACGGGAAAGTTCACCCCTCCACTTT. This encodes CASSLRESSPLHF.

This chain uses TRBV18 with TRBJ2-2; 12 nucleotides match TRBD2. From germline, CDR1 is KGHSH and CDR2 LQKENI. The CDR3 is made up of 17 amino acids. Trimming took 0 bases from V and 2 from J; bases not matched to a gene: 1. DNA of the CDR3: TGTGCCAGCTCACCACCGACTAGCGGGGGCAACACCGGGGAGCTGTTTTTT. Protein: CASSPPTSGGNTGELFF.

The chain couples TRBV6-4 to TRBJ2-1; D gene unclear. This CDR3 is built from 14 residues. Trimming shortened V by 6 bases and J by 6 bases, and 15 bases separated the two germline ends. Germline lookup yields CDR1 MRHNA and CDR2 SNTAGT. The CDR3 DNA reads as TGTGCCAGCAGCATGGAAGTTTCGGGCAATGAGCAGTTCTTC. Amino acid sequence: CASSMEVSGNEQFF.

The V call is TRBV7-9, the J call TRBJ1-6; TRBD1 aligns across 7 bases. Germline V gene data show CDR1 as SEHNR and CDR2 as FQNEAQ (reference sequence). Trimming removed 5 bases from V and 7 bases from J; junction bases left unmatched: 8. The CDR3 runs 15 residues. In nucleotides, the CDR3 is TGTGCCAGCAGCCAAAGGGGGCAGATGAATTCACCCCTCCACTTT. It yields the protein CASSQRGQMNSPLHF.

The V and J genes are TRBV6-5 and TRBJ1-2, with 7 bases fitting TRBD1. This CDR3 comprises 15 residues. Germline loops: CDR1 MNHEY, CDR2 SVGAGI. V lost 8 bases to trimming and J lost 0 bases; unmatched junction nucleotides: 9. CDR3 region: CASSGGTVANYGYTF. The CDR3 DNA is TGTGCCAGCTCTGGGGGGACAGTTGCTAACTATGGCTACACCTTC.

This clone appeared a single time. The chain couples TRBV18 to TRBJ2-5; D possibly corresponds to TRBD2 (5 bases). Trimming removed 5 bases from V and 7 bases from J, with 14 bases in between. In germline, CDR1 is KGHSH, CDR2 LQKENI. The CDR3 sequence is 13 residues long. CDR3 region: CASSSGSEGTQYF. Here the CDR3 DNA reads TGTGCCAGCTCATCCGGCTCTGAGGGGACCCAGTACTTC.

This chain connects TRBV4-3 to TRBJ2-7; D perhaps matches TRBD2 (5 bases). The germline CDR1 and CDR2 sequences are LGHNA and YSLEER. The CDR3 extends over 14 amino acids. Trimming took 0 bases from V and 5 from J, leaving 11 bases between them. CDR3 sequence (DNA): TGCGCCAGCAGCCAAGAGAGGGTGAGGAACGAGCAGTACTTC. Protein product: CASSQERVRNEQYF.

The CDR3 sequence is CASSSFAYGQLREQYF. The CDR3 bases are TGTGCCAGCAGCTCCTTCGCCTACGGACAGTTGAGGGAGCAGTACTTC. The rearrangement links TRBV7-8 to TRBJ2-7; possibly TRBD1 for D (6 bases). Trimming removed 4 bases from V and 7 bases from J, with 23 bases in between. The CDR3 runs to 16 residues. Germline V gives CDR1 SGHVS, CDR2 FQNEAQ.

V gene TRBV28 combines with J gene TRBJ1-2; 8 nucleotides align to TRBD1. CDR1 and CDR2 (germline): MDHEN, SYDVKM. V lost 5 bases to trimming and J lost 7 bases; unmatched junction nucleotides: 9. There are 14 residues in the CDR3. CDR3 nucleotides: TGTGCCAGCAGTCACAGGGGGACAACTATTGGCTACACCTTC. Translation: CASSHRGTTIGYTF.

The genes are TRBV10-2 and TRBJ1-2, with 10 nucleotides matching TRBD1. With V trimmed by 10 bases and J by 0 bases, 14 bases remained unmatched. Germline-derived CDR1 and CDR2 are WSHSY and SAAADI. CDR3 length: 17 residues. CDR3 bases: TGCGCCATTCAACGCACCGGGACAGGGGCAGCTAACTATGGCTACACCTTC. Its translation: CAIQRTGTGAANYGYTF.

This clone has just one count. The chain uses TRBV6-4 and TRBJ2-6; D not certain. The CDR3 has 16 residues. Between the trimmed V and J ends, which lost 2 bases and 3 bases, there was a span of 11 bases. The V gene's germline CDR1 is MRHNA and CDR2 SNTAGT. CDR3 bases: TGTGCCAGCAGTGACCCGTCGAGGAATGGGGCCAACGTCCTGACTTTC. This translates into CASSDPSRNGANVLTF.

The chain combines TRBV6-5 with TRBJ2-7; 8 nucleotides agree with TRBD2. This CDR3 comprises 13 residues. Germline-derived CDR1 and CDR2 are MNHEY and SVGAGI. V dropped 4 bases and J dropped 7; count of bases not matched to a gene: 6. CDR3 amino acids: CASSSSRLAEQYF. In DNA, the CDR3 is TGTGCCAGCAGTTCCTCTCGACTAGCGGAGCAGTACTTC.

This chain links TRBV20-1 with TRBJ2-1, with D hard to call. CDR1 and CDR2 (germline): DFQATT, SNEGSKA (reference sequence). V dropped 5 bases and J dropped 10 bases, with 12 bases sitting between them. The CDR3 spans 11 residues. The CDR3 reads CSARPTREQFF. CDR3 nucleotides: TGCAGTGCTCGGCCAACCAGGGAGCAGTTCTTC.

In DNA form, the CDR3 reads TGTGCCAGCACCCTACTAGCGGGAGGGTTAACAGATACGCAGTATTTT. This sequence encodes CASTLLAGGLTDTQYF. The V gene is TRBV9, the J gene TRBJ2-3, with 13 bases lining up with TRBD2. The CDR3 length is 16 residues. CDR1 is SGDLS, CDR2 YYNGEE, per germline. V gave up 6 bases and J gave up 3 bases; unmatched junction bases: 7.

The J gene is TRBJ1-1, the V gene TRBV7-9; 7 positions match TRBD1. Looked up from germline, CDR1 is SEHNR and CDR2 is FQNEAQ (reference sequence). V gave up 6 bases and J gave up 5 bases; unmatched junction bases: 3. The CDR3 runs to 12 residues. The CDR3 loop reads CASRSTGTEAFF. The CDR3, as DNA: TGTGCCAGCAGATCGACAGGGACTGAAGCTTTCTTT.

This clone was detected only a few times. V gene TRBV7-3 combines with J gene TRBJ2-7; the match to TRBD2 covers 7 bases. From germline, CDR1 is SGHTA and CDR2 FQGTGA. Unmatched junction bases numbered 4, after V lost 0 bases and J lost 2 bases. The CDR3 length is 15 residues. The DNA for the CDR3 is TGTGCCAGCAGCTTAACTGGCGGGGGAACCTACGAGCAGTACTTC. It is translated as CASSLTGGGTYEQYF.

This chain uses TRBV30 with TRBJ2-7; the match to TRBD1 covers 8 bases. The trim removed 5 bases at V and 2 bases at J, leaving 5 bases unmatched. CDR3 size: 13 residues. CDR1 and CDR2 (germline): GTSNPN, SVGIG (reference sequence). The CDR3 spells CAWDQGAAYEQYF. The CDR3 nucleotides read TGTGCCTGGGATCAGGGGGCGGCCTACGAGCAGTACTTC.

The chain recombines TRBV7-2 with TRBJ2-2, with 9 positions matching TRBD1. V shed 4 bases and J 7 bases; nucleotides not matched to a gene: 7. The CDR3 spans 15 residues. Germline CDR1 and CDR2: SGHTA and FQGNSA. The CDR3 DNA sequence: TGTGCCAGCAGCTACCGGACAGGGGCAGGCGGGGAGCTGTTTTTT. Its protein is CASSYRTGAGGELFF.